Presented here are 9 T cell receptor beta chains from one specimen sequenced in a study of vaccination effects on CD4 cells after COVID-19 (dated by TCRdb to between 2021 and 2023). Libraries were made using the immunoSEQ multiplex PCR assay. TCRdb obtained this table from immuneACCESS and retained in-frame rearrangements with V and J assigned. These tables miss some clones; where compared with another copy, unresolved V genes account for less than half of the shortfall, and the remainder is unexplained. The sample has around 30,000 clones on record, around 80% of them singletons. In total, the top ten clones hold 5.8% of the sample. To identify antigen-specific CD4+ T cell clonotypes by their expansion, the ViraFEST assay first stimulated PBMC with viral peptide pools and then applied TCR sequencing. After around ten days of culture, CD4+ T cells were isolated with the EasySep CD4+ T cell isolation kit. Each participant received two doses of an mRNA SARS-CoV-2 vaccine, either BNT162b2 or mRNA-1273.

Their antigen targets remain unknown. The material sequenced was CD4+ T cells from PBMCs cultured with SARS-CoV-2 spike peptides, taken after COVID-19 vaccination. The sample's cell subset or site label, in plain terms: SARS-CoV-2 spike overlapping peptide pool stimulation. The source of these receptors is a human donor who received a COVID-19 vaccine. Some clones in this sample may be carry-over from other donors' samples.

The genes are TRBV7-2 and TRBJ1-5, with D tentatively TRBD1 (6 bases). Germline CDR1 SGHTA, CDR2 FQGNSA. V was clipped by 5 bases and J by 6 bases, with 17 bases between them. This CDR3 spans 15 amino acids. CDR3 amino acids: CASSLATGWGQPQHF. For the CDR3, the DNA is TGTGCCAGCAGCCTTGCCACAGGGTGGGGTCAGCCCCAGCATTTT.

By sample share, this clone is medium-sized. The chain has TRBV10-3 and TRBJ2-5; D gene unclear. Trimming took 2 bases from V and 0 from J, leaving 10 bases between them. Germline V gives CDR1 ENHRY, CDR2 SYGVKD. The CDR3 has 15 residues. CDR3 DNA: TGTGCCATCAGTGAGAGGTCGGAGTACCAAGAGACCCAGTACTTC. Amino acids: CAISERSEYQETQYF.

This clone was observed once. The gene calls are TRBV30 and TRBJ1-3, with 9 bases that match TRBD1. V trimming: 1 base; J trimming: 6 bases; junction bases outside the gene matches: 7. This CDR3 is built from 15 residues. Germline V lookup: CDR1 GTSNPN, CDR2 SVGIG (reference sequence). CDR3 DNA sequence: TGTGCCTGGAGTGCTTCCGGGACAGGGCTAAACACCATATATTTT. Its translation is CAWSASGTGLNTIYF. Supplemented by reference TRBV30 and TRBJ1-3, the full variable domain reads SQTIHQWPATLVQPVGSPLSLECTVEGTSNPNLYWYRQAAGRGLQLLFYSVGIGQISSEVPQNLSASRPQDRQFILSSKKLLLSDSGFYLCAWSASGTGLNTIYFGEGSWLTVV.

For this clone: At one boundary the junction diverges from the germline segment, which might be a read error. The chain links TRBV18 to TRBJ2-5; tentatively, D is TRBD1 or TRBD2 (5 bases each). The CDR3 is 13 amino acids. Germline V gives CDR1 KGHSH, CDR2 LQKENI. The CDR3 DNA reads as TGTGCCAGCTCACCAATAATAAGCCGGGACCCGGACTTC. Protein: CASSPIISRDPDF.

In its sample, this clone was seen once. The chain couples TRBV2 to TRBJ2-7; perhaps D is TRBD1 or TRBD2 (5 bases each). Between the trimmed V and J ends, which lost 4 bases and 6 bases, there was a span of 13 bases. The CDR3 sequence is 13 residues long. From germline, CDR1 is SNHLY and CDR2 FYNNEI. The CDR3 coding sequence is TGTGCCAGCAGTGTTGGGGGAACGCTCGAGCAGTACGTC. Its protein is CASSVGGTLEQYV.

This chain uses TRBV10-2 with TRBJ2-7; no clear D gene. Between the trimmed V and J ends, which lost 3 bases and 2 bases, there was a span of 8 bases. The CDR3 has 13 residues. Germline V gives CDR1 WSHSY, CDR2 SAAADI. CDR3 sequence reads: CASSDGVAYEQYV. The DNA of the CDR3 is TGCGCCAGCAGTGATGGCGTAGCCTACGAGCAGTACGTC.

The chain uses TRBV11-3 and TRBJ2-1; TRBD2 might be the D (7 bases). V was shortened by 6 bases and J by 9 bases, with 15 bases between the two germline ends. Germline loops: CDR1 SGHNT, CDR2 YENEEA. The CDR3 contains 13 residues. For the CDR3, the DNA is TGTGCCAGCAGTCAAGGGGGAGGGGGTGAGCAGTTCTTC. The encoded protein is CASSQGGGGEQFF.

The CDR3 region has the DNA TGCGCCAGCAGCTCCAACCCCGGGACAGCAAACTATGGCTACACCTTC. Protein: CASSSNPGTANYGYTF. The V and J genes are TRBV5-1 and TRBJ1-2, with TRBD1 identical over 7 bases. With V trimmed by 3 bases and J by 2 bases, 10 bases remained unmatched. The CDR3 sequence is 16 residues long. Germline assignment: CDR1 SGHRS and CDR2 YFSETQ.

The CDR3 loop is CASSLTGTPERSPLHF. The DNA of the CDR3 is TGTGCCAGCAGTTTAACGGGGACCCCTGAACGGTCACCCCTCCACTTT. J is TRBJ1-6 and V is TRBV28, with D perhaps matching TRBD1 (5 bases). The CDR3 covers 16 residues. The germline CDR1 and CDR2 sequences are MDHEN and SYDVKM. The V gene lost 2 bases and the J gene lost 10 bases, with 18 bases spanning the gap.